This T cell receptor beta chain is drawn from a study of shared clonotypes between healthy human individuals. Naive-designated CD8 cells lacked CD45RO, were positively enriched for CCR7, and omitted terminally differentiated effector memory CD45RA+ cells. With 2 bases removed from V and 0 bases from J, the gap between germline ends came to 7 bases. The CDR3 covers 14 residues. Per the germline V gene, CDR1 is MNHEY and CDR2 is SMNVEV (reference sequence). Repertoires were generated with immunoSEQ multiplex PCR, while TCRdb's copy carries only in-frame clones and drops some. This sample has roughly 570,000 clones, with 95% to 98% found just once.

Sequencing was performed on naive CD8+ T cells sorted from blood. V and J are TRBV27 and TRBJ1-1; unclear D gene. This receptor was taken from a man aged 30 to 39 in good health. CDR3 loop: CASSLRQLNTEAFF. The CDR3 nucleotides are TGTGCCAGCAGTTTACGGCAGTTGAACACTGAAGCTTTCTTT.